A selection of T cell receptor beta chains follows, all from one sample in a study of blood T cell repertoires in COVID-19. Assay: immunoSEQ multiplex PCR; the TCRdb copy retains only in-frame clones and omits some. Of approximately 450,000 clones detected, more than 80% appear once; the ten largest clones hold around 1.1%. Material for sequencing was PBMCs or T cells enriched from blood (not recorded which). Receptors were obtained from a man aged 25 to 45 who had recovered from COVID-19. The CDR3 runs from the conserved cysteine through the conserved F or W. A D gene is named only where the DNA matches it firmly. Clone size is not always given. Where it is, it says once, few, many or a class for expanded clones.

v_gene: TRBV19; j_gene: TRBJ2-1; abundance: .; d_gene: .; CDR3aa: CASSRSGGSYNEQFF; CDR3nt: TGTGCCAGTAGCAGGAGCGGAGGCTCCTACAATGAGCAGTTCTTC
v_gene: TRBV27; j_gene: TRBJ1-2; abundance: .; d_gene: .; CDR3aa: CASRTMGGADGMRGYTF; CDR3nt: TGTGCCAGCAGAACCATGGGCGGGGCAGATGGGATGAGGGGCTACACCTTC
v_gene: TRBV2; j_gene: TRBJ2-7; abundance: .; d_gene: TRBD1; CDR3aa: CASKERTGSYEQYF; CDR3nt: TGTGCCAGCAAGGAGAGGACAGGCTCCTACGAGCAGTACTTC
v_gene: TRBV12-3/TRBV12-4; j_gene: TRBJ2-7; abundance: .; d_gene: TRBD1; CDR3aa: CASSRGQGVEQYF; CDR3nt: TGTGCCAGCAGCCGCGGACAGGGGGTCGAGCAGTACTTC
v_gene: TRBV19; j_gene: TRBJ2-7; abundance: few; d_gene: TRBD2; CDR3aa: CAKTSGDSYEQYF; CDR3nt: TGTGCCAAGACTAGCGGTGACTCCTACGAGCAGTACTTC
v_gene: TRBV4-2; j_gene: TRBJ2-5; abundance: .; d_gene: .; CDR3aa: CASSQRDLAEGGTQYF; CDR3nt: TGTGCCAGCAGCCAACGCGACCTAGCGGAGGGGGGGACCCAGTACTTC
v_gene: TRBV7-2; j_gene: TRBJ2-1; abundance: .; d_gene: .; CDR3aa: CASSLGEFNEQFF; CDR3nt: TGTGCCAGCAGCTTAGGGGAGTTCAATGAGCAGTTCTTC
v_gene: TRBV9; j_gene: TRBJ1-1; abundance: .; d_gene: .; CDR3aa: CASSVVPGGEAFF; CDR3nt: TGTGCCAGCAGCGTAGTTCCGGGGGGTGAAGCTTTCTTT
v_gene: TRBV5-4; j_gene: TRBJ2-7; abundance: .; d_gene: TRBD1; CDR3aa: CASSLGTGPTYEQYF; CDR3nt: TGTGCCAGCAGCTTGGGGACAGGGCCTACCTACGAGCAGTACTTC
v_gene: TRBV3-1/TRBV3-2; j_gene: TRBJ2-7; abundance: .; d_gene: .; CDR3aa: CASSRRSGTYSYEQYF; CDR3nt: TGTGCCAGCAGCCGTAGATCCGGGACTTACTCCTACGAGCAGTACTTC
v_gene: TRBV5-1; j_gene: TRBJ2-1; abundance: .; d_gene: .; CDR3aa: CASSLLTGSSYNEQFF; CDR3nt: TGCGCCAGCAGCCTACTTACAGGAAGCTCCTACAATGAGCAGTTCTTC
v_gene: TRBV5-1; j_gene: TRBJ1-2; abundance: .; d_gene: .; CDR3aa: CASSLEGRENGYTF; CDR3nt: TGCGCCAGCAGCTTGGAGGGAAGGGAGAATGGCTACACCTTC
v_gene: TRBV12-3/TRBV12-4; j_gene: TRBJ1-2; abundance: .; d_gene: .; CDR3aa: CASSWELFYGYTF; CDR3nt: TGTGCCAGCAGCTGGGAGTTGTTTTATGGCTACACCTTC
v_gene: TRBV12-3/TRBV12-4; j_gene: TRBJ1-2; abundance: .; d_gene: .; CDR3aa: CASSSSVYGYTF; CDR3nt: TGTGCCAGCAGTTCGTCTGTCTATGGCTACACCTTC
v_gene: TRBV29-1; j_gene: TRBJ1-3; abundance: .; d_gene: TRBD1; CDR3aa: CSVAGGISGNTIYF; CDR3nt: TGCAGCGTTGCAGGGGGGATCTCTGGAAACACCATATATTTT
v_gene: TRBV7-2; j_gene: TRBJ1-2; abundance: .; d_gene: .; CDR3aa: CASTLGGSYGYTF; CDR3nt: TGTGCCAGCACCCTGGGAGGGAGCTATGGCTACACCTTC
v_gene: TRBV10-3; j_gene: TRBJ1-3; abundance: .; d_gene: .; CDR3aa: CAISAGQGGNTIYF; CDR3nt: TGTGCCATCAGTGCCGGTCAGGGAGGAAACACCATATATTTT
v_gene: TRBV29-1; j_gene: TRBJ1-1; abundance: .; d_gene: TRBD1; CDR3aa: CSVMTGASSSEAFF; CDR3nt: TGCAGCGTGATGACAGGGGCGAGTTCTTCTGAAGCTTTCTTT
v_gene: TRBV3-1/TRBV3-2; j_gene: TRBJ2-6; abundance: .; d_gene: .; CDR3aa: CASSQDVTGANVLTF; CDR3nt: TGTGCCAGCAGCCAAGATGTAACTGGGGCCAACGTCCTGACTTTC
v_gene: TRBV13; j_gene: TRBJ2-1; abundance: .; d_gene: TRBD1; CDR3aa: CASSLIGTGLDEQFF; CDR3nt: TGTGCCAGCAGCTTAATAGGGACAGGGCTGGATGAGCAGTTCTTC
v_gene: TRBV5-1; j_gene: TRBJ2-3; abundance: .; d_gene: .; CDR3aa: CASSLDGGSTDTQYF; CDR3nt: TGCGCCAGCAGCTTGGACGGCGGGAGCACAGATACGCAGTATTTT
v_gene: TRBV6-6; j_gene: TRBJ2-3; abundance: .; d_gene: TRBD2; CDR3aa: CASSLGTSGRVSDTQYF; CDR3nt: TGTGCCAGCAGTCTAGGGACTAGCGGGAGGGTGTCAGATACGCAGTATTTT
v_gene: TRBV5-1; j_gene: TRBJ2-3; abundance: .; d_gene: TRBD1; CDR3aa: CASSWGTGGDTQYF; CDR3nt: TGCGCCAGCAGCTGGGGTACAGGGGGAGATACGCAGTATTTT
v_gene: TRBV27; j_gene: TRBJ1-2; abundance: .; d_gene: TRBD1; CDR3aa: CASRPGQILYGYTF; CDR3nt: TGTGCCAGCAGACCGGGACAGATCCTGTATGGCTACACCTTC
v_gene: TRBV3-1/TRBV3-2; j_gene: TRBJ2-7; abundance: .; d_gene: .; CDR3aa: CASSQGPNDYEQYF; CDR3nt: TGTGCCAGCAGCCAAGGGCCCAACGATTACGAGCAGTACTTC
v_gene: TRBV29-1; j_gene: TRBJ2-3; abundance: .; d_gene: TRBD2; CDR3aa: CSVERTSGGTDTQYF; CDR3nt: TGCAGCGTTGAACGGACTAGCGGGGGAACAGATACGCAGTATTTT
v_gene: TRBV27; j_gene: TRBJ1-4; abundance: .; d_gene: .; CDR3aa: CASSLTLAPKPNEKLFF; CDR3nt: TGTGCCAGCAGTTTAACATTAGCCCCCAAGCCTAATGAAAAACTGTTTTTT
v_gene: TRBV28; j_gene: TRBJ2-2; abundance: .; d_gene: TRBD2; CDR3aa: CASSLSRVSGRATGELFF; CDR3nt: TGTGCCAGCAGTTTATCTAGGGTTAGCGGGAGGGCCACCGGGGAGCTGTTTTTT
v_gene: TRBV5-1; j_gene: TRBJ2-2; abundance: .; d_gene: TRBD2; CDR3aa: CASSAGLAAGELFF; CDR3nt: TGCGCCAGCAGCGCTGGACTAGCGGCCGGGGAGCTGTTTTTT
v_gene: TRBV11-2; j_gene: TRBJ1-1; abundance: once; d_gene: .; CDR3aa: CASSTLLGVQAGTEAFF; CDR3nt: TGTGCCAGCAGCACTCTTCTAGGGGTTCAAGCGGGGACTGAAGCTTTCTTT
v_gene: TRBV5-1; j_gene: TRBJ2-1; abundance: .; d_gene: TRBD2; CDR3aa: CASSLGLAGGVYNEQFF; CDR3nt: TGCGCCAGCAGTTTGGGACTAGCGGGAGGAGTTTACAATGAGCAGTTCTTC
v_gene: TRBV18; j_gene: TRBJ1-4; abundance: .; d_gene: TRBD1; CDR3aa: CASSQETGVTFF; CDR3nt: TGTGCCAGCTCCCAAGAGACAGGGGTTACGTTTTTT
v_gene: TRBV5-1; j_gene: TRBJ1-2; abundance: .; d_gene: TRBD1; CDR3aa: CASSQTGEGGYTF; CDR3nt: TGCGCCAGCAGTCAGACAGGGGAAGGAGGCTACACCTTC
v_gene: TRBV25-1; j_gene: TRBJ2-2; abundance: .; d_gene: TRBD1; CDR3aa: CASSGTGDTGELFF; CDR3nt: TGTGCCAGCAGTGGGACAGGGGACACCGGGGAGCTGTTTTTT
v_gene: TRBV24-1; j_gene: TRBJ2-3; abundance: .; d_gene: TRBD1; CDR3aa: CATSDIGTGGAEDTQYF; CDR3nt: TGTGCCACCAGTGATATTGGTACAGGGGGCGCGGAAGATACGCAGTATTTT
v_gene: TRBV7-9; j_gene: TRBJ2-1; abundance: .; d_gene: TRBD2; CDR3aa: CASSSTSGTYNEQFF; CDR3nt: TGTGCCAGCAGCTCGACTAGCGGAACGTACAATGAGCAGTTCTTC
v_gene: TRBV4-2; j_gene: TRBJ1-5; abundance: .; d_gene: TRBD1; CDR3aa: CASSGTGTGGGNQPQHF; CDR3nt: TGTGCCAGCAGCGGAACCGGGACAGGGGGGGGGAATCAGCCCCAGCATTTT
v_gene: TRBV6-5; j_gene: TRBJ2-4; abundance: .; d_gene: .; CDR3aa: CASSYSVSGKNIQYF; CDR3nt: TGTGCCAGCAGTTACTCGGTCTCGGGCAAAAACATTCAGTACTTC
v_gene: TRBV2; j_gene: TRBJ2-7; abundance: .; d_gene: TRBD2; CDR3aa: CASSTRSSGAYEQYF; CDR3nt: TGTGCCAGCAGCACCCGGAGTAGCGGGGCCTACGAGCAGTACTTC
v_gene: TRBV13; j_gene: TRBJ1-1; abundance: .; d_gene: TRBD1; CDR3aa: CASSQRDGTGPLRYTEAFF; CDR3nt: TGTGCCAGCAGCCAAAGAGATGGGACAGGGCCCCTTCGGTACACTGAAGCTTTCTTT
v_gene: TRBV5-1; j_gene: TRBJ2-2; abundance: .; d_gene: .; CDR3aa: CASSLGQVITGELFF; CDR3nt: TGCGCCAGCAGCTTGGGACAGGTCATCACCGGGGAGCTGTTTTTT
v_gene: TRBV6-4; j_gene: TRBJ2-5; abundance: .; d_gene: TRBD2; CDR3aa: CASSDSLAGVQETQYF; CDR3nt: TGTGCCAGCAGTGACTCGCTAGCGGGGGTGCAAGAGACCCAGTACTTC
v_gene: TRBV3-1/TRBV3-2; j_gene: TRBJ2-1; abundance: .; d_gene: .; CDR3aa: CASSQAGSQVAYNEQFF; CDR3nt: TGTGCCAGCAGCCAAGCCGGTTCCCAGGTTGCCTACAATGAGCAGTTCTTC
v_gene: TRBV10-2; j_gene: TRBJ2-3; abundance: .; d_gene: TRBD1; CDR3aa: CASRELPRDRGTDTQYF; CDR3nt: TGCGCCAGCAGGGAGCTCCCCCGGGACAGGGGGACAGATACGCAGTATTTT
v_gene: TRBV6-6; j_gene: TRBJ2-1; abundance: .; d_gene: TRBD2; CDR3aa: CASSYSTSGRTEQFF; CDR3nt: TGTGCCAGCAGTTACTCCACTAGCGGGAGGACTGAGCAGTTCTTC
v_gene: TRBV2; j_gene: TRBJ2-7; abundance: .; d_gene: TRBD1; CDR3aa: CASRRGQNSYEQYF; CDR3nt: TGTGCCAGCCGCCGGGGACAGAACTCCTACGAGCAGTACTTC
v_gene: TRBV19; j_gene: TRBJ1-1; abundance: .; d_gene: TRBD1; CDR3aa: CASSTTDRMNTEAFF; CDR3nt: TGTGCCAGTAGTACCACGGACAGGATGAACACTGAAGCTTTCTTT
v_gene: TRBV28; j_gene: TRBJ1-2; abundance: .; d_gene: .; CDR3aa: CASSLEVEYYGYTF; CDR3nt: TGTGCCAGCAGCCTCGAGGTGGAATACTATGGCTACACCTTC
v_gene: TRBV27; j_gene: TRBJ2-5; abundance: .; d_gene: TRBD2; CDR3aa: CASSPPTSGSRKTQYF; CDR3nt: TGTGCCAGCAGTCCCCCCACTAGCGGGAGTAGGAAGACCCAGTACTTC
v_gene: TRBV18; j_gene: TRBJ1-1; abundance: .; d_gene: .; CDR3aa: CASSQRGGTNTEAFF; CDR3nt: TGTGCCAGCTCCCAAAGGGGGGGGACGAACACTGAAGCTTTCTTT
v_gene: TRBV30; j_gene: TRBJ2-7; abundance: .; d_gene: .; CDR3aa: CAWTPGRGAYEQYF; CDR3nt: TGTGCCTGGACCCCGGGGCGGGGTGCCTACGAGCAGTACTTC
v_gene: TRBV5-4; j_gene: TRBJ1-1; abundance: few; d_gene: .; CDR3aa: CASSLRGVGPEAFF; CDR3nt: TGTGCCAGCAGCTTGAGGGGCGTCGGCCCTGAAGCTTTCTTT
v_gene: TRBV2; j_gene: TRBJ1-2; abundance: .; d_gene: .; CDR3aa: CASSESPRQVGGYTF; CDR3nt: TGTGCCAGCAGTGAAAGCCCCAGGCAGGTGGGTGGCTACACCTTC
v_gene: TRBV2; j_gene: TRBJ2-2; abundance: .; d_gene: TRBD1; CDR3aa: CASRRQGAPTGELFF; CDR3nt: TGTGCCAGCAGAAGACAGGGGGCGCCCACCGGGGAGCTGTTTTTT
v_gene: TRBV7-2; j_gene: TRBJ2-1; abundance: .; d_gene: TRBD2; CDR3aa: CASSPKGGTSGSSEQFF; CDR3nt: TGTGCCAGCAGCCCAAAAGGCGGGACTAGCGGGAGTTCTGAGCAGTTCTTC
v_gene: TRBV7-9; j_gene: TRBJ1-5; abundance: .; d_gene: .; CDR3aa: CASSLEGQPQHF; CDR3nt: TGTGCCAGCAGCTTGGAGGGTCAGCCCCAGCATTTT
v_gene: TRBV19; j_gene: TRBJ1-5; abundance: .; d_gene: TRBD1; CDR3aa: CASSTTGTGFNQPQHF; CDR3nt: TGTGCCAGTAGTACAACCGGGACAGGCTTTAATCAGCCCCAGCATTTT
v_gene: TRBV6-5; j_gene: TRBJ1-1; abundance: .; d_gene: TRBD1; CDR3aa: CASSTGQANTEAFF; CDR3nt: TGTGCCAGCAGTACGGGACAGGCAAACACTGAAGCTTTCTTT
v_gene: TRBV5-8; j_gene: TRBJ2-3; abundance: .; d_gene: TRBD2; CDR3aa: CASSSGTSGSRGVGTDTQYF; CDR3nt: TGTGCCAGCAGCTCAGGGACTAGCGGGAGTCGTGGGGTTGGCACAGATACGCAGTATTTT